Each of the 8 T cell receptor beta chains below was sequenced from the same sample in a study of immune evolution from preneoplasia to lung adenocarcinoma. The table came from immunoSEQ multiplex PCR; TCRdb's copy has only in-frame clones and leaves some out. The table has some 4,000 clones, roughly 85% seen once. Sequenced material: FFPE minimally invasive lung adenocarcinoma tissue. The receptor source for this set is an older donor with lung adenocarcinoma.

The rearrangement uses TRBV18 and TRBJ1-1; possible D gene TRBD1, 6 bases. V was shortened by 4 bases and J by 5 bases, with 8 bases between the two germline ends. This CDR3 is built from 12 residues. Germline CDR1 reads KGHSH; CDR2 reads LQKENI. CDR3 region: CASSRQGTEAFF. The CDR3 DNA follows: TGTGCCAGCTCACGCCAGGGGACTGAAGCTTTCTTT.

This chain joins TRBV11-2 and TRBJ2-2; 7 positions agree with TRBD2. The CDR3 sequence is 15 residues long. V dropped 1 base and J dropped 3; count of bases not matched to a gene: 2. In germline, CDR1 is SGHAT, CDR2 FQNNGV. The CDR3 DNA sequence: TGTGCCAGCAGCTTAGCTAGCGGATACACCGGGGAGCTGTTTTTT. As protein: CASSLASGYTGELFF.

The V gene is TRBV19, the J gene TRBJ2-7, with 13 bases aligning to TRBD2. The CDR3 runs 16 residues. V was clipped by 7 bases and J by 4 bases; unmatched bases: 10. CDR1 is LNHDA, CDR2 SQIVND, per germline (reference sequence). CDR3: CASTLLLAGGSYEQYF. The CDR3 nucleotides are TGTGCCAGTACCCTCCTACTAGCGGGAGGGTCTTACGAGCAGTACTTC.

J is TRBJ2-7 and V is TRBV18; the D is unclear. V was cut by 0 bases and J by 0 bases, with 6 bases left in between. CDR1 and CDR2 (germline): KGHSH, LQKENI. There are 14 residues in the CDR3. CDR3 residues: CASSPPGHSYEQYF. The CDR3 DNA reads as TGTGCCAGCTCACCACCGGGCCACTCCTACGAGCAGTACTTC.

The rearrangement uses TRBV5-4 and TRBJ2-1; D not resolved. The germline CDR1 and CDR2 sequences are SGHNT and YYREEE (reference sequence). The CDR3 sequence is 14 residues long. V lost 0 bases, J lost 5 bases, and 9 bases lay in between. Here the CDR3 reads CASSLGGWDNEQFF. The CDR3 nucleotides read TGTGCCAGCAGCTTGGGGGGATGGGACAATGAGCAGTTCTTC.

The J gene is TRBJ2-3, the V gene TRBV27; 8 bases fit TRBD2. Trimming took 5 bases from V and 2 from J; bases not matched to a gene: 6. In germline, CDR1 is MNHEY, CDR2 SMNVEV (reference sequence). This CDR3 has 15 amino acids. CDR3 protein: CASSTEREYTDTQYF. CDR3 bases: TGTGCCAGCAGTACAGAGCGGGAGTACACAGATACGCAGTATTTT.

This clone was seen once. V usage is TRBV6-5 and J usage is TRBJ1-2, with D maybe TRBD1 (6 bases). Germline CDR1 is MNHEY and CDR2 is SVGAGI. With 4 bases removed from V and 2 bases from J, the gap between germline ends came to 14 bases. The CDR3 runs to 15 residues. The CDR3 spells CASSFTTGTNYGYTF. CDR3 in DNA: TGTGCCAGCAGTTTTACTACCGGGACAAACTATGGCTACACCTTC.

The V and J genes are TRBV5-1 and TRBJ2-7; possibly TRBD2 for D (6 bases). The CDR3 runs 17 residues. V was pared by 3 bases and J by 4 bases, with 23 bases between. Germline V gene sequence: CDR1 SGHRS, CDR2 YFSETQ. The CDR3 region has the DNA TGCGCCAGCAGCTCTGGGTGGGAGCGGGCCCGTCAATACGAGCAGTACTTC. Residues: CASSSGWERARQYEQYF.